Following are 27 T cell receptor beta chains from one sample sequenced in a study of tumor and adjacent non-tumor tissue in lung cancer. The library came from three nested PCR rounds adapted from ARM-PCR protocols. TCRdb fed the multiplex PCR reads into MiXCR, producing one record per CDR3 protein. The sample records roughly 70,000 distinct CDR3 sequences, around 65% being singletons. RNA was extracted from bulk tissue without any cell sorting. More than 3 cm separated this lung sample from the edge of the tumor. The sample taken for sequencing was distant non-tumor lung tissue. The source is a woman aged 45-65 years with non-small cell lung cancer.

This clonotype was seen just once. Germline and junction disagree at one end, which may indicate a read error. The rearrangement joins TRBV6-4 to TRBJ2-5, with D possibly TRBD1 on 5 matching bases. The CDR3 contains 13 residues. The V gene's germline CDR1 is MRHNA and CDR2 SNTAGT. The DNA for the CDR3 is TGTGTCAGCAGTACGAAGACAGTGGGGACCCAGTACTTC. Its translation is CVSSTKTVGTQYF.

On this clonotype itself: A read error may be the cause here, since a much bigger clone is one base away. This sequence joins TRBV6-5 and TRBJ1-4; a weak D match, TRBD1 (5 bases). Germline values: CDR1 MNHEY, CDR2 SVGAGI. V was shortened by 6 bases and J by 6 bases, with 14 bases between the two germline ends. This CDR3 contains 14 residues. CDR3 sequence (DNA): TGTGCCAGCAGGTTGGGGGGAGGGTATGAAAAACTGTTTTTT. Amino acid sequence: CASRLGGGYEKLFF.

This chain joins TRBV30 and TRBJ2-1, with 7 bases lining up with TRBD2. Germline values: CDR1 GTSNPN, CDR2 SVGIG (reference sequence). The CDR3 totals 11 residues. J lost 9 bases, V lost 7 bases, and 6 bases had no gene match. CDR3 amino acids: CASGSGVEQFF. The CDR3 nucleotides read TGTGCCTCGGGGAGCGGGGTTGAGCAGTTCTTC.

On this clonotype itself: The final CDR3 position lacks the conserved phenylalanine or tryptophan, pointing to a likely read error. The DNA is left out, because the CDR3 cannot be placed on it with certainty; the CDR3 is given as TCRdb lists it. CDR3 sequence reads: CASSPWASGSYEQCS. V gene TRBV11-2 combines with J gene TRBJ2-7; TRBD2 is taken as the D call from the table, unchecked against the DNA. Germline assignment: CDR1 SGHAT and CDR2 FQNNGV. From its first to its last residue, the CDR3 has 15 amino acids.

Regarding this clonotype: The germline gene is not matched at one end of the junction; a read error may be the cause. As DNA, the CDR3 is TGTGCCAACAGCTTGCAGCGGGAGCTCTACAATGAGCAGCTCTTC. This sequence encodes CANSLQRELYNEQLF. The chain uses TRBV11-2 and TRBJ2-1; 8 positions match TRBD2. The CDR3 loop spans 15 amino acids. Germline V gives CDR1 SGHAT, CDR2 FQNNGV.

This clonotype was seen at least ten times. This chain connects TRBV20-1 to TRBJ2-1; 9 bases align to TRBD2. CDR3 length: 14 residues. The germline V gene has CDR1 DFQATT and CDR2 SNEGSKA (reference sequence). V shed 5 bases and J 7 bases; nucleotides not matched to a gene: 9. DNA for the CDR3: TGCAGTGCTCATAGCGGGAGTAGGGGTAATGAGCAGTTCTTC. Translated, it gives CSAHSGSRGNEQFF.

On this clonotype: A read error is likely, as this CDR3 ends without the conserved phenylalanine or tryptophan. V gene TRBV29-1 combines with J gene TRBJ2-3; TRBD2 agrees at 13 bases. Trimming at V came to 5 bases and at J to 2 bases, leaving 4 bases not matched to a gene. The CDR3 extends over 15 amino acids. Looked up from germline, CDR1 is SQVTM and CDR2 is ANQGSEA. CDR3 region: CSVTTSGGHTDTQYL. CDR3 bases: TGCAGCGTTACGACTAGCGGGGGGCACACAGATACGCAGTATCTT.

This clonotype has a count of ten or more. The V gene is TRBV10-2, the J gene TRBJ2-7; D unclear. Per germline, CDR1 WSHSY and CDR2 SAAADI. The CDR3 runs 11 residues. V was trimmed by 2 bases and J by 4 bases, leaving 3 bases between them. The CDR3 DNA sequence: TGCGCCAGCAGTGAGGGGTACGAGCAGTACTTC. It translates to CASSEGYEQYF.

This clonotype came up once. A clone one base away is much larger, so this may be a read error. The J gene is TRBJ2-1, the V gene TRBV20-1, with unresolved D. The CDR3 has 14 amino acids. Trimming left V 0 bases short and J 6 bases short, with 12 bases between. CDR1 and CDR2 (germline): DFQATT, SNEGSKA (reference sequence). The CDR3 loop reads CSARDLTKANEQFF. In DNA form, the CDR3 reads TGCAGTGCTAGAGACCTAACGAAGGCCAATGAGCAGTTCTTC.

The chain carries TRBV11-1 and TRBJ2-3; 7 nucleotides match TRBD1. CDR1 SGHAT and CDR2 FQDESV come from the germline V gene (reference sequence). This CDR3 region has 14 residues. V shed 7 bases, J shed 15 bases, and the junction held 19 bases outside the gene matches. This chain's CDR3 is CASNIATGADTRYF. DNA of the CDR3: TGTGCCAGCAACATAGCTACAGGGGCTGATACGCGCTATTTT.

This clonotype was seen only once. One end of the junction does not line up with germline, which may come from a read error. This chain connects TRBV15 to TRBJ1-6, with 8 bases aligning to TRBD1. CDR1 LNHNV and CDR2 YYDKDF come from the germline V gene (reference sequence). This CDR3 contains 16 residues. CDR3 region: CATNRDTTGGNSPLHF. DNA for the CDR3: TGTGCCACCAACAGAGATACCACAGGGGGTAATTCACCCCTCCACTTT.

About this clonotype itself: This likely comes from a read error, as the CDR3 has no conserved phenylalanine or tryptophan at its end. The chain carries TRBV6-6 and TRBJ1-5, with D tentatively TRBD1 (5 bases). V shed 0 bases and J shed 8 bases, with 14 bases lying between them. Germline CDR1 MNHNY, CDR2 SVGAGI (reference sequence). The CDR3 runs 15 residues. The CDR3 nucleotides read TGTGCCAGCAGTTACTCGAGCAGGGACGGGGAGCCCCAGCATTAT. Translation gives CASSYSSRDGEPQHY.

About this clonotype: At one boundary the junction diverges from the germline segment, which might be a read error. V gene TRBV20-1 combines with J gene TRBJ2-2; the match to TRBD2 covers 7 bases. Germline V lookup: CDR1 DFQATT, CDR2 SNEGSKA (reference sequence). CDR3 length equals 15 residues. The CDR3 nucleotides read TGCAGTGCTAGATGTAGCGGGTCTAACACCGGGGAGCTGTTTTTC. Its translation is CSARCSGSNTGELFF.

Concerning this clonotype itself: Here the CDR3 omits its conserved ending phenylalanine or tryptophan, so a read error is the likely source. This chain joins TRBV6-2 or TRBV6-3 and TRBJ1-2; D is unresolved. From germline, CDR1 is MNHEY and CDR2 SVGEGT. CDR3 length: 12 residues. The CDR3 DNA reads TGTGCCAGTAGTTACGGCAACTATGGCTACACCATC. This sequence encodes CASSYGNYGYTI.

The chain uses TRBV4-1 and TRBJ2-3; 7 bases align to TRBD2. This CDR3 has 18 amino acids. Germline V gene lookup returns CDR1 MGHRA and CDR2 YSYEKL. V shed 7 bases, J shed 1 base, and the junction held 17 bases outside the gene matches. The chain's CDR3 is CASTLDPPPGLRTDTQYF. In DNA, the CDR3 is TGCGCCAGCACCCTAGACCCCCCTCCGGGACTACGCACAGATACGCAGTATTTT.

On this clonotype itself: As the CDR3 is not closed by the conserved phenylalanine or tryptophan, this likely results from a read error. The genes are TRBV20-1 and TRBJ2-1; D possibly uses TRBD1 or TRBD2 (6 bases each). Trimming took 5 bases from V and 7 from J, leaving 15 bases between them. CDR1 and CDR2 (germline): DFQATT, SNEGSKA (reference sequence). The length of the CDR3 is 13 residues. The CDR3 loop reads CSAQGGPKNEQFS. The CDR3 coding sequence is TGCAGTGCTCAAGGGGGGCCAAAAAATGAGCAGTTCTCC.

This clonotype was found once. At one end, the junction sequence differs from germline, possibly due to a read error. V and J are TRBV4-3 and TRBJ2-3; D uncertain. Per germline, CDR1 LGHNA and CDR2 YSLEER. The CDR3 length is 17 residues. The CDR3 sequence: CSSSQDFALPFTDTQYF. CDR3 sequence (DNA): TGCTCCAGCAGCCAAGATTTTGCACTCCCGTTCACAGATACCCAGTATTTT.

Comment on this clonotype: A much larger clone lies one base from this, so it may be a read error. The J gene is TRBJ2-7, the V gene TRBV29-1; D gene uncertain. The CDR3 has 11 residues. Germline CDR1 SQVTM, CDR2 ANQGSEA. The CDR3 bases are TGCAGCGTTTCCAACATCGACGAGGAGTACTTC. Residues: CSVSNIDEEYF.

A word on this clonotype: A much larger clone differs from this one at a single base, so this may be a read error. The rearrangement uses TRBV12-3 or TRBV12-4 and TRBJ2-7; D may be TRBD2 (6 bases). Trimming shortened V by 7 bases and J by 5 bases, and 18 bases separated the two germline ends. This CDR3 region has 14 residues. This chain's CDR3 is CASTSIGDWHEQYF. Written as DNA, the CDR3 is TGTGCCAGCACCTCGATTGGGGACTGGCACGAGCAGTACTTC.

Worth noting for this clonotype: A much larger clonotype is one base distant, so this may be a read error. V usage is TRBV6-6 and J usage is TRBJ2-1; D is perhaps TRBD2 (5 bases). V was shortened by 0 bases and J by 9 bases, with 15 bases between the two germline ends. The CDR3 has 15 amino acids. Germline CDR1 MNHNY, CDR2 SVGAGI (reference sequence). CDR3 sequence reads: CASSYSIVGEGEQFF. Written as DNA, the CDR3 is TGTGCCAGCAGTTACTCTATAGTGGGAGAGGGTGAGCAGTTCTTC.

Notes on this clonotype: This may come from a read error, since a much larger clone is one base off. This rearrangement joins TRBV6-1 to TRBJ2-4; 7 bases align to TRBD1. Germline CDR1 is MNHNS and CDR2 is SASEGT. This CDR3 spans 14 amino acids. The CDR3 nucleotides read TGTGCCAACAGTGAAGCCCGACAGGGTGGAATTCAGTACTTC. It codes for CANSEARQGGIQYF.

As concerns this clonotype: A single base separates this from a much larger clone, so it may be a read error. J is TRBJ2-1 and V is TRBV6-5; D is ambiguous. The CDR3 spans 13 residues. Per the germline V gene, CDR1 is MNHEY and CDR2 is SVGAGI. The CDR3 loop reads CPSSQFSRSEQFF. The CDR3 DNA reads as TGTCCCAGCAGTCAATTCTCACGCAGTGAGCAGTTCTTC.

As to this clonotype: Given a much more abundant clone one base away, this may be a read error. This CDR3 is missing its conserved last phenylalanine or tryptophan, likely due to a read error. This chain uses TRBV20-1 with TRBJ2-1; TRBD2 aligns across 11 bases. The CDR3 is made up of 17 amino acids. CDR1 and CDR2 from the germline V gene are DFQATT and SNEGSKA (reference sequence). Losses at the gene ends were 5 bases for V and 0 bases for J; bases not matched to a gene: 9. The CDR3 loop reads CSALVPSGGSSYNEQFI. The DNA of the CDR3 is TGCAGTGCTCTAGTACCTAGCGGGGGGAGCTCCTACAATGAGCAGTTCATC.

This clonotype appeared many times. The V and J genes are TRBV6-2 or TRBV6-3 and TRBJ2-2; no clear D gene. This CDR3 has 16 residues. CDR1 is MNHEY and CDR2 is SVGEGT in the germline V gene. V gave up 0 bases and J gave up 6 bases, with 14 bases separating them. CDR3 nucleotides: TGTGCCAGCAGTTACTCGGATTCGGTTTTGGCCGGGGAGCTGTTTTTT. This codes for CASSYSDSVLAGELFF.

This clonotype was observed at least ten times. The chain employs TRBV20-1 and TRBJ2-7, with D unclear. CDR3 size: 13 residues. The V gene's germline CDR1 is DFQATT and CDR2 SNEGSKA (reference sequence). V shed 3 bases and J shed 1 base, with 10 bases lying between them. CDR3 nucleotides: TGCAGTGCTAGGCCCTGGGAATCCTACGAGCAGTACTTC. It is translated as CSARPWESYEQYF.

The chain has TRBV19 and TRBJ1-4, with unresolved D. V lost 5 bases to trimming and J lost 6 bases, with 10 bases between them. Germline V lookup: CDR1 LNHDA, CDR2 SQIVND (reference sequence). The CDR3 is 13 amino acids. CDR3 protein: CASSSKGYEKLFF. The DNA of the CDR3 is TGTGCCAGTAGTTCAAAGGGTTATGAAAAACTGTTTTTT.

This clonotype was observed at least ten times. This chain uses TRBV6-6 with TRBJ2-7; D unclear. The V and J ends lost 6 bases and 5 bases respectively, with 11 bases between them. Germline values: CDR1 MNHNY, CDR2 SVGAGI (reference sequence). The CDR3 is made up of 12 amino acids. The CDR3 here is CASSPGLHEQYF. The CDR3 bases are TGTGCCAGCAGCCCCGGGCTGCACGAGCAGTACTTC.